This TCR beta chain was recorded in a study of identical twins. Findings and limits, study-wide: Less excess twin sharing appeared in beta out-of-frame sequences. Not following the same donors, the study drew its conclusions from cross-sectional statistical analysis.

With regard to this clonotype: Its antigen is still unknown.

The V end lost 3 bases, the J end lost 11 bases, and 10 bases lay between the germline ends. The CDR3 totals 11 residues. The cDNA had a unique molecular identifier and a template-switch universal primer site. TCRdb fed the 5' RACE reads into MiXCR, producing one record per CDR3 protein. The sample yields 1,800,000 or so distinct CDR3 sequences, about 31% seen once. Material: cord blood. The sequence derives from a newborn girl in good health. This chain connects TRBV12-3 or TRBV12-4 to TRBJ2-5; a possible D gene is TRBD2 (6 bases). This CDR3 is CASSFGLAQYF. The CDR3 DNA sequence: TGTGCCAGCAGTTTTGGGCTAGCGCAGTACTTC.